This T cell receptor (beta chain) was retrieved from a study of radiotherapy plus CTLA-4 blockade in lung cancer. Study background: Disease control was present in 25% to 35% of patients, and objective responses in around 18%. Findings and caveats of the study: The best predictor of response was reported to be early blood T cell clone dynamics, with interferon-beta. Radiotherapy plus ipilimumab was followed by expansion in blood of tumor-derived TCR clones.

The CDR3 runs 14 residues. V was shortened by 3 bases and J by 7 bases, with 12 bases between the two germline ends. CDR1 is LNHDA, CDR2 SQIVND, per germline (reference sequence). The assay was immunoSEQ multiplex PCR, and TCRdb's table has in-frame clones only and misses some. The sample has about 90,000 clones, roughly 70% seen once; the top ten hold about 14%. Focal radiation was given together with CTLA-4 blockade (ipilimumab) to patients with chemo-refractory metastatic non-small-cell lung cancer. This clone came up a few times. Its antigen is still unknown. The TCR originated in a human donor with non-small cell lung cancer that progressed on radiotherapy plus ipilimumab. The V gene is TRBV19, the J gene TRBJ1-4; perhaps TRBD1 as D (5 bases). The material was peripheral blood, obtained from a patient treated with radiotherapy plus ipilimumab. CDR3 sequence reads: CASSIGAGREKLFF. The CDR3, as DNA: TGTGCCAGTAGTATCGGGGCAGGTCGTGAAAAACTGTTTTTT.